Listed below are T cell receptor beta chains from one sample, sequenced in a study of spatial heterogeneity in lung cancer. One entry per CDR3 protein results from TCRdb running MiXCR on the 5' RACE reads. The data contain roughly 75,000 distinct CDR3 sequences, less than 15% of them seen just once; the ten biggest clones take up 7.2%. This material consisted of PBMCs, taken at surgery. The receptor source for this set is a male donor with early-stage non-small cell lung cancer. The conserved cysteine and the conserved F or W are not part of the CDR3 here.

v_gene | CDR3aa
TRBV14 | ASTSTSGLYNEQF
TRBV14 | ASSQEIGSSYEQY
TRBV21-1 | ASSKGSGRHWANEQF
TRBV5-1 | ASSSTGTQY
TRBV20-1 | SARDRLAGVVPYEQY
TRBV6-2/TRBV6-3 | ASTIAGVEYEQY
TRBV11-3 | ASSFGAANTEAF
TRBV7-3 | ASRLTGQNTEAF
TRBV5-1 | ASSLRDRGISEAF
TRBV12-3/TRBV12-4 | ASTDRPKREQF
TRBV12-5 | ASGLVTGYNEQF
TRBV12-3/TRBV12-4 | ASRSTGPSGNTIY
TRBV27 | ASSPLQGRETQY
TRBV29-1 | SVEPPPGPRNTEAF
TRBV3-1 | ASSHGTMNTEAF
TRBV4-1 | ASSQLAGENTGELF
TRBV19 | ASSSQDRGQGQPQH
TRBV16 | ASSSRTRNTEAF
TRBV29-1 | SVGGSGQPQH
TRBV3-1 | ASSQAWGADNEQF
TRBV20-1 | SARFVIGRKETQY
TRBV18 | ASSPREGFSNEKLF
TRBV5-4 | ASSSATGREQY
TRBV7-9 | ASSPGQQPAAAF
TRBV5-1 | ASSFNDPPGGYT
TRBV4-2 | ASSQDGQAPTGQY
TRBV12-3/TRBV12-4 | ASSFDSGRARQF
TRBV29-1 | SVRTGTGNTIY
TRBV18 | ASSPESDAGSIQY
TRBV24-1 | ATSDLPGIRGNTIY